The TCR beta chain described here comes from a study of siplizumab effects on memory and regulatory T cells. On this clone: Its specificity is unknown.

General study findings and limits: Naive T cells looked more diverse than memory cells and looked like major alloresponse contributors. The authors mapped only a minor fraction of alloreactive clones to unstimulated subsets. The authors did not confirm suppressive function in proliferating Tregs from siplizumab cultures.

It was 100,000 or so TCR templates that were assayed per sample. Method: immunoSEQ multiplex PCR; TCRdb's copy keeps in-frame clones and lacks some. Of around 95,000 clones in the sample, about 95% were seen once. V lost 6 bases to trimming and J lost 7 bases; unmatched junction nucleotides: 12. This CDR3 is built from 16 residues. In germline, CDR1 is LNHDA, CDR2 SQIVND (reference sequence). Specimen: non-Treg CD4+ T cells sorted from blood. This receptor was obtained from a human donor in good health. This chain joins TRBV19 and TRBJ1-5, with 10 bases identical to TRBD1. This CDR3 reads CASSRKGGQGWQPQHF. As DNA, the CDR3 is TGTGCCAGTAGCCGCAAGGGGGGACAGGGGTGGCAGCCCCAGCATTTT.